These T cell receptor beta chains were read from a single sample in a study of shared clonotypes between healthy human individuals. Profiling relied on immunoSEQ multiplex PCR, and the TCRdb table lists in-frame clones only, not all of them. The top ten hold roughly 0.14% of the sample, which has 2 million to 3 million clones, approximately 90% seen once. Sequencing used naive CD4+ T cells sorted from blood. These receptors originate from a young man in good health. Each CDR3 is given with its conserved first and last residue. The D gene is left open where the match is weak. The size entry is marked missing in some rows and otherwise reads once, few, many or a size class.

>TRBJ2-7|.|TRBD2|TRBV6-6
TGTGCCAGCAGAGATCCGGCTAGCGGGAGTAGTTACGAGCAGTACTTC
CASRDPASGSSYEQYF
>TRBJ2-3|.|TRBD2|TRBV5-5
TGTGCCAGCAGCTTGGAACGGGGGGGACACACAGATACGCAGTATTTT
CASSLERGGHTDTQYF
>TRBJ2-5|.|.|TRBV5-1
TGCGCCAGCAGCCTCGGGGCCCAATCGGGGACCCAGTACTTC
CASSLGAQSGTQYF
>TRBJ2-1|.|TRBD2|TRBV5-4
TGTGCCAGCAGCGGGGGGGATGGGGCCTACAATGAGCAGTTCTTC
CASSGGDGAYNEQFF
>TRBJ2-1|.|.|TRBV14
TGTGCCAGCAGCCTTAGCGGTAGCTCCTACAATGAGCAGTTCTTC
CASSLSGSSYNEQFF
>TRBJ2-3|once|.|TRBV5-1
TGCGCCAGCAGCTTGACTCCAGGCGGGCTAGAAGATACGCAGTATTTT
CASSLTPGGLEDTQYF
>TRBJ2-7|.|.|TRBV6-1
TGTGCCAGCAGCTTGGAAGGAGCCTACGAGCAGTACTTC
CASSLEGAYEQYF
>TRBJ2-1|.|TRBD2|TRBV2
TGTGCCAGCAGTGAGTCGCGAGCGGGAGGCTACAATGAGCAGTTCTTC
CASSESRAGGYNEQFF
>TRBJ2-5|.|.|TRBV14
TGTGCCAGCAGCTTCTTCGGGACCCCTGGCCAAGAGACCCAGTACTTC
CASSFFGTPGQETQYF
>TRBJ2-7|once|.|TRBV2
TGTGCCAGCAGTGAGTCTGGCTACGAGCAGTACTTC
CASSESGYEQYF
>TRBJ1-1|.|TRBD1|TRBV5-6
TGTGCCGGCAGCCCCCGGACAGGGGGCAAGAACACTGAAGCTTTCTTT
CAGSPRTGGKNTEAFF
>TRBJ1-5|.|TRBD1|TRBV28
TGTGCCAGCAGATCCGGGACAGGGGCATTTCTTAATCAGCCCCAGCATTTT
CASRSGTGAFLNQPQHF
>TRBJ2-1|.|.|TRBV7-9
TGTGCCAGCAGCTTAGCGGGAACCTTAAATGAGCAGTTCTTC
CASSLAGTLNEQFF
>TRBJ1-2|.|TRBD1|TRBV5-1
TGCGCCAGCAGCTGGGACAGGGAGGGCTACACCTTC
CASSWDREGYTF
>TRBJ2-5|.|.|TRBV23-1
TGCGCCAGCAGTCAATACTGGCCCTTGGGGACCCAGTACTTC
CASSQYWPLGTQYF
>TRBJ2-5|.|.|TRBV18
TGTGCCAGCTCACCCCCGGGGGTGGAGACCCAGTACTTC
CASSPPGVETQYF
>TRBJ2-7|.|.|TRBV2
TGTGCCAGCAATGGAGGGAAGCTTTACGAGCAGTACTTC
CASNGGKLYEQYF
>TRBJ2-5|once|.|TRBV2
TGTGCCAGCAGTGGCGGCGTTTGGGCCCAAGAGACCCAGTACTTC
CASSGGVWAQETQYF
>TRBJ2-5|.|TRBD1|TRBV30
TGTGCCTGGAGGACCGGACAGGGAAGGGCTGGGACCCAGTACTTC
CAWRTGQGRAGTQYF
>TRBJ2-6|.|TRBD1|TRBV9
TGTGCCAGCAGCGGACAGGGGCCTGGGGCCAACGTCCTGACTTTC
CASSGQGPGANVLTF
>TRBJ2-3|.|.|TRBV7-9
TGTGCCAGCAGCCAAGGAGGAAAAAGGGGATGGACAGATACGCAGTATTTT
CASSQGGKRGWTDTQYF
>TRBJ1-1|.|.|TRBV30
TGTGCCTGGAGGTCAGGGTTGAACACTGAAGCTTTCTTT
CAWRSGLNTEAFF
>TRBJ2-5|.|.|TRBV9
TGTGCCAGCAGCTCCGTTGGGGGGCTGTTCCAAGAGACCCAGTACTTC
CASSSVGGLFQETQYF
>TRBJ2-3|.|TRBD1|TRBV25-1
TGTGCCAGCAGTGAATGGACAGGGGGAGAGTCAGATACGCAGTATTTT
CASSEWTGGESDTQYF
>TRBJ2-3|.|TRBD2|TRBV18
TGTGCCAGCTCATCCATCGAGGGAGGGCCTAGCACAGATACGCAGTATTTT
CASSSIEGGPSTDTQYF
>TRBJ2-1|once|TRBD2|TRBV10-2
TGCGCCAGCGAAGAGGGGTGGCGGGGGGGCCCAAATGAGCAGTTCTTC
CASEEGWRGGPNEQFF
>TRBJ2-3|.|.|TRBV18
TGTGCCAGCTCACCACAGCAGACCACAGATACGCAGTATTTT
CASSPQQTTDTQYF
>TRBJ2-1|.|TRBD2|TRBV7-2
TGTGCCAGCAGCTTAAATCGGGAGGGCCGGGCCTATGAGCAGTTCTTC
CASSLNREGRAYEQFF
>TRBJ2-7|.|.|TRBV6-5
TGTGCCAGCAGTTACTCGGGGCACGAGCAGTACTTC
CASSYSGHEQYF
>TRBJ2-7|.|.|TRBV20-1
TGCAGTGCTAGTGGGGGGGCCGAGCAGTACTTC
CSASGGAEQYF
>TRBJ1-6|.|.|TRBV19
TGTGCCAGCACCCAGGGAGGGGAGCTCCATAATTCACCCCTCCACTTT
CASTQGGELHNSPLHF
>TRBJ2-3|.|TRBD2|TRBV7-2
TGTGCCAGCAGCTCAGGACTAGCGGGAGGGGAAGATACGCAGTATTTT
CASSSGLAGGEDTQYF
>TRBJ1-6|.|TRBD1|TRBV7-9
TGTGCCAGCAGCGCGGGACAGGGGGCTGGGGCCTATAATTCACCCCTCCACTTT
CASSAGQGAGAYNSPLHF
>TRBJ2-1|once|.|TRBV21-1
TGTGCCAGCTGTCGTTTGGGCTTAGATGAGCAGTTCTTC
CASCRLGLDEQFF
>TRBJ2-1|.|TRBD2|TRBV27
TGTGCCAGCAGTTGGGGACTAGCGGACAATGAGCAGTTCTTC
CASSWGLADNEQFF
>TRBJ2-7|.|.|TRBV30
TGTGCCTGGAGCGGAGTAGATCGTGGGAAGTACGAGCAGTACTTC
CAWSGVDRGKYEQYF
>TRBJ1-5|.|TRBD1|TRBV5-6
TGTGCCAGCAGCTTGGCCGATCAGGGGGAATCCCAGCCCCAGCATTTT
CASSLADQGESQPQHF
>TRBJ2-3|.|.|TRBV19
TGTGCCAGTAGTACTCTACGCACAGATACGCAGTATTTT
CASSTLRTDTQYF
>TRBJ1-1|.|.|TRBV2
TGTGCCAGCAGTGAATTAACTCCGGGAAGAAACACTGAAGCTTTCTTT
CASSELTPGRNTEAFF
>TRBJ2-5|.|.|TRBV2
TGTGCCAGCAGACATCGGGACAACAAAGAGACCCAGTACTTC
CASRHRDNKETQYF
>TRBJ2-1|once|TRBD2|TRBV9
TGTGCCAGCAGCCTTGGGACTAACTACAATGAGCAGTTCTTC
CASSLGTNYNEQFF
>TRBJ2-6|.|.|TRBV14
TGTGCCAGCACATCTGAAGGGGACATTAGCTTCTCTGGGGCCAACGTCCTGACTTTC
CASTSEGDISFSGANVLTF